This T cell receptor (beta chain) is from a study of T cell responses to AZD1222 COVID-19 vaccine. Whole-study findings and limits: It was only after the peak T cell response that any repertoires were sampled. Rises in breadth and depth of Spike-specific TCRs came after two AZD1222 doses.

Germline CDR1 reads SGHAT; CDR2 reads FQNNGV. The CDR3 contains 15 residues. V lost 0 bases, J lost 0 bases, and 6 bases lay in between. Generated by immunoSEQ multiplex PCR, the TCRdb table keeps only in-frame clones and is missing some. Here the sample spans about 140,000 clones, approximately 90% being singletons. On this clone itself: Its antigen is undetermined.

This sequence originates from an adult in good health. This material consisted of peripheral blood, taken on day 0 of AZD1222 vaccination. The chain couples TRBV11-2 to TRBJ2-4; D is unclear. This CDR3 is CASSLELIAKNIQYF. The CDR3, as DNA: TGTGCCAGCAGCTTAGAACTCATAGCCAAAAACATTCAGTACTTC. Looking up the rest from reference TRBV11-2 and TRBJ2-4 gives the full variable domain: EAGVAQSPRYKIIEKRQSVAFWCNPISGHATLYWYQQILGQGPKLLIQFQNNGVVDDSQLPKDRFSAERLKGVDSTLKIQPAKLEDSAVYLCASSLELIAKNIQYFGAGTRLSVL.